This T cell receptor (beta chain) came from a study of CD8+ T cells in alopecia areata. Study context: Twice daily, treated patients received 5 to 10 mg of oral tofacitinib. Regarding the study as a whole: An increase in clonality over normal scalp was evident in lesional scalp, especially alopecia totalis/universalis.

Comments on this clone: Its cognate antigen is unknown.

The treatment: oral pan-JAK inhibitor, 5-10 mg twice daily. Lesional scalp tissue (obtained by punch biopsy) and peripheral blood were collected from alopecia areata patients. Extracted from the samples, RNA was reverse transcribed into cDNA to serve as the sequencing template. Clones were read by immunoSEQ multiplex PCR, and TCRdb kept only the in-frame ones, dropping some. Here the sample spans some 130,000 clones, roughly 54% being singletons. The clonotype comes from a human donor with alopecia areata. Sequencing used CD8+ T cells sorted from blood, obtained at week 4, from a patient treated with tofacitinib.

This CDR3 reads CASSHLTGGVSYNEQFF. For the CDR3, the DNA is TGCGCCAGCAGTCATCTGACAGGGGGCGTCTCCTACAATGAGCAGTTCTTC. V is TRBV23-1 and J is TRBJ2-1; TRBD1 aligns across 10 bases. TRBV23-1 is annotated as an ORF whose role is uncertain. The trim removed 3 bases at V and 0 bases at J, leaving 5 bases unmatched. CDR3 length: 17 amino acids.